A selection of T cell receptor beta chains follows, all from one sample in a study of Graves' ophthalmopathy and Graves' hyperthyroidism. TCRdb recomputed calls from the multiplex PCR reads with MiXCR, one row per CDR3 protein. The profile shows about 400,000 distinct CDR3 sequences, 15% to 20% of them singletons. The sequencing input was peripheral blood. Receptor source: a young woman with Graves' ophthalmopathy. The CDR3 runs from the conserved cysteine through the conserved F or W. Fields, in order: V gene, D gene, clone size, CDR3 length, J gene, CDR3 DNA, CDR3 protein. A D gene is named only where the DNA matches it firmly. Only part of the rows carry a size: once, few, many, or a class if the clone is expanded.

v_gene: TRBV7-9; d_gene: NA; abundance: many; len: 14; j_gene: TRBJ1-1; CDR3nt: TGTGCCAGCAGCTTGTCATTGGCGGACGCTGAAGCTTTCTTT; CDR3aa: CASSLSLADAEAFF
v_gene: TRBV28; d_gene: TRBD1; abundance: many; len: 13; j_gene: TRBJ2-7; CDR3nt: TGTGCCAGCAGATCCACAGGGGCCCTCGAGCAGTACTTC; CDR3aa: CASRSTGALEQYF
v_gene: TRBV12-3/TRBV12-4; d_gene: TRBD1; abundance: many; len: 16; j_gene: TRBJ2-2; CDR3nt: TGTGCCAGCAGTTTTTTGAGGGGGCGTGGCACCGGGGAGCTGTTTTTT; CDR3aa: CASSFLRGRGTGELFF
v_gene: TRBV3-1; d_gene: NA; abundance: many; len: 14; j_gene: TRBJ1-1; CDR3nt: TGTGCCAGCAGCCAGAGGGTTTTGAACACTGAAGCTTTCTTT; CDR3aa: CASSQRVLNTEAFF
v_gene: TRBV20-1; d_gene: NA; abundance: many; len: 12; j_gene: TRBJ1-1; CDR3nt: TGCAGTGCTAGAGATTCAGGGGCTGAAGCTTTCTTT; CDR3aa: CSARDSGAEAFF
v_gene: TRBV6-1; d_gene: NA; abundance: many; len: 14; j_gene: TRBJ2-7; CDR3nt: TGTGCCAGCAGTGGAGGGGTGCCTTCCTACGAGCAGTACTTC; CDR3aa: CASSGGVPSYEQYF
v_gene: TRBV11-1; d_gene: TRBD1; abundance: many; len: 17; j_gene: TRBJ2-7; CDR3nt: TGTGCCAGCAGCTTATTTAGGGGGCCGGAGCGAAACTACGAGCAGTACTTC; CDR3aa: CASSLFRGPERNYEQYF
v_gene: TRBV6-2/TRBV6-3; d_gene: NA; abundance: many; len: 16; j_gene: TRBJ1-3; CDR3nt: TGTGCCAGCAGTTCCCTGGACGGTGGAGGAGGAAACACCATATATTTT; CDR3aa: CASSSLDGGGGNTIYF
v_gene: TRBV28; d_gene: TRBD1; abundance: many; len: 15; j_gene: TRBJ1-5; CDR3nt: TGTGCCAGCAGTGACGGACAGGGAGGCAATCAGCCCCAGCATTTT; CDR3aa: CASSDGQGGNQPQHF
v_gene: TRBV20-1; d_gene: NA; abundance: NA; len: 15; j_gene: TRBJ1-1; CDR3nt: TGCAGTGCTAGAGATCTGGGACATGGGAACACTGAAGCTTTCTTT; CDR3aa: CSARDLGHGNTEAFF
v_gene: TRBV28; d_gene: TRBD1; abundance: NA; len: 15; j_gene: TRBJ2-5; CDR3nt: TGTGCCAGCAGTTCGTGGGACAGGGAAAAAGAGACCCAGTACTTC; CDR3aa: CASSSWDREKETQYF
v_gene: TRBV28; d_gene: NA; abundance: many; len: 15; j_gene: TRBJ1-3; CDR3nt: TGTGCCAGCAGTCCCCTGGGGGGATCAGGAAACACCATATATTTT; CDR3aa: CASSPLGGSGNTIYF
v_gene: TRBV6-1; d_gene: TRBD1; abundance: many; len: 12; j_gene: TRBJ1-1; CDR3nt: TGTGCCAGCAATACAGGGGGTACTGAAGCTTTCTTT; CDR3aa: CASNTGGTEAFF
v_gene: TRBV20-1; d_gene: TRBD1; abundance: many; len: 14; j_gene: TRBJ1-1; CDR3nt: TGCAGTGCTAGGTGGACAGGATCGAACACTGAAGCTTTCTTT; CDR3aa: CSARWTGSNTEAFF
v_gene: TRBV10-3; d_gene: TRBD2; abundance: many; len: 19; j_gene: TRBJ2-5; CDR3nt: TGTGCCATCAGTGACCGAAAGCTGGAGACTAGCGGGAGTGGGGAGACCCAGTACTTC; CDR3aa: CAISDRKLETSGSGETQYF
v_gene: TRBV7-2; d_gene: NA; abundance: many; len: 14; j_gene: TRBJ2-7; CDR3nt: TGTGCCAGCAGCTGGAGGGGGCACCTCTACGAGCAGTACTTC; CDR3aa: CASSWRGHLYEQYF
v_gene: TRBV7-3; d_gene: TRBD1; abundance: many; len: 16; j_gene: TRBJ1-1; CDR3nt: TGTGCCAGCAGCCTCACAGGGGGCAAGGGGAACACTGAAGCTTTCTTT; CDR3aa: CASSLTGGKGNTEAFF
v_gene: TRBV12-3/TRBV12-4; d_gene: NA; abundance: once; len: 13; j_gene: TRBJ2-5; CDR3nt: TGTGCCAGCAGCAACACCGGGGAAGAGACCCAGTACTTC; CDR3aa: CASSNTGEETQYF
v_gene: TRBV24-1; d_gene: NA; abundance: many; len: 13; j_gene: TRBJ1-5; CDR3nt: TGTGCCACCAGTGAACGGGGCAATCAGCCCCAGCATTTT; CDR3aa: CATSERGNQPQHF
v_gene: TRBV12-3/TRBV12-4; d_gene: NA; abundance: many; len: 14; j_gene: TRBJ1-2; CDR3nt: TGTGCCAGCAGCCAGGGGCTCGTGGGCTATGGCTACACCTTC; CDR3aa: CASSQGLVGYGYTF
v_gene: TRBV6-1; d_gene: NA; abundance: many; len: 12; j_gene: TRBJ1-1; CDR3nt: TGTGCCAGCAGTGAAGATAGTACTGAAGCTTTCTTT; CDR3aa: CASSEDSTEAFF
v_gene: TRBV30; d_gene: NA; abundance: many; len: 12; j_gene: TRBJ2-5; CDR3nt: TGTGCCTGGAGCGGCGTCCAAGAGACCCAGTACTTC; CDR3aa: CAWSGVQETQYF
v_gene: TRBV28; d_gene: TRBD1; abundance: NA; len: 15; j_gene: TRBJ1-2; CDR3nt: TGTGCCAGCAGGCCCCGGGACAGGGTATCCTATGGCTACACCTTC; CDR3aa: CASRPRDRVSYGYTF
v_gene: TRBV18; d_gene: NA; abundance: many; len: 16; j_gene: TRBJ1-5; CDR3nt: TGTGCCAGCTCACCAGGGCAGAGACTAAGCAATCAGCCCCAGCATTTT; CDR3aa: CASSPGQRLSNQPQHF
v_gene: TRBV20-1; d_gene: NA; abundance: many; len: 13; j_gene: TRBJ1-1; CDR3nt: TGCAGTGCGCACTGGGCTTCGAACACTGAAGCTTTCTTT; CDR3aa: CSAHWASNTEAFF
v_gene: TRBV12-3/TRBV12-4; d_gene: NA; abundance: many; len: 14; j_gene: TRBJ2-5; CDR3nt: TGTGCCAGCAGTCCGCCCAGGAACCAAGAGACCCAGTACTTC; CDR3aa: CASSPPRNQETQYF
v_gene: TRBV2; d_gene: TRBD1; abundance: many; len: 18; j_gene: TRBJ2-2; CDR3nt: TGTGCCAGCAGTCTTTCCTCGGTGGGACAGGGGTTGGACGGGGAGCTGTTTTTT; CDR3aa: CASSLSSVGQGLDGELFF
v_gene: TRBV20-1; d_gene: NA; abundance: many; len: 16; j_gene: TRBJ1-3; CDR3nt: TGCAGTGCTAGCCCCCCCGACAGAGTCTCTGGAAACACCATATATTTT; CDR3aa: CSASPPDRVSGNTIYF
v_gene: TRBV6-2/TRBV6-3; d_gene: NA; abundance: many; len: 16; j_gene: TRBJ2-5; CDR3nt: TGTGCCAGCAGTTACATCGGACGGAGTATCCAAGAGACCCAGTACTTC; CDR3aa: CASSYIGRSIQETQYF
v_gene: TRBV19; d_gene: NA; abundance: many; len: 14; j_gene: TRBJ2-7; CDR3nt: TGTGCCAGTAGTGGAGGACTGCACTCCTACGAGCAGTACTTC; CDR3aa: CASSGGLHSYEQYF
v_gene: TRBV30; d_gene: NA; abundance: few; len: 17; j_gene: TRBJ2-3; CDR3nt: TGTGCCTGGAGTGTACCCCCCGGGGGAAGGGCCACAGATACGCAGTATTTT; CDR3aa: CAWSVPPGGRATDTQYF
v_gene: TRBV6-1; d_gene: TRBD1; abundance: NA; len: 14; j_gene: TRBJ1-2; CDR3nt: TGTGCCATGCTACCGAGGGACAGGGTTTTTGGCTACACCTTC; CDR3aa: CAMLPRDRVFGYTF
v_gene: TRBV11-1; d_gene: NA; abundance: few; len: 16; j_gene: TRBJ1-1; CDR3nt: TGTGCCAGCAGCTTAATATGGGGGGGGAGGAACACTGAAGCTTTCTTT; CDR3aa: CASSLIWGGRNTEAFF
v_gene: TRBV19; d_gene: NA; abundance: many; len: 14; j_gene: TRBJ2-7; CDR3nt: TGTGCCAGTAGTATTGGAGGGGTAGCCTACGAGCAGTACTTC; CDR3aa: CASSIGGVAYEQYF
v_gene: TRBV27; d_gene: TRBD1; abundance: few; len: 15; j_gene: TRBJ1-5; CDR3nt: TGTGCCAGCAGCTCCGGGACAGGGAGGCAGGGGCCCCAGCATTTT; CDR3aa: CASSSGTGRQGPQHF
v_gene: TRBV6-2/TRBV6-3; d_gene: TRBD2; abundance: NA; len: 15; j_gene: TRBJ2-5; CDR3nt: TGTGCCAGCGGTCGAGCGGGGGGATACCAAGAGACCCAGTACTTC; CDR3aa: CASGRAGGYQETQYF
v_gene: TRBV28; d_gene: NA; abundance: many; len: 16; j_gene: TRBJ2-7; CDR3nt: TGTGCCAGCAGTCCCCGGGGGCAGAACCAACTCTACGAGCAGTACTTC; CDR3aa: CASSPRGQNQLYEQYF
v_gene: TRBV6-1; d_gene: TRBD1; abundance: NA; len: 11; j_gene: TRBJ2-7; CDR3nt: TGTGCCAGCAGTGAAGAGGGGGCGAAGTACTTC; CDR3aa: CASSEEGAKYF
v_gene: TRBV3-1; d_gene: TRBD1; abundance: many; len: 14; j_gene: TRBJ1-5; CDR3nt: TGTGCCAGCAGCCCACAGGGGAGGCAGCAGCCCCAGCATTTT; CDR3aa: CASSPQGRQQPQHF
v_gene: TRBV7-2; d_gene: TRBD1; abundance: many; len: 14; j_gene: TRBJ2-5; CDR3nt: TGTGCCAGCAGCCGGGACAGGCGACAAGAGACCCAGTACTTC; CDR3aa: CASSRDRRQETQYF
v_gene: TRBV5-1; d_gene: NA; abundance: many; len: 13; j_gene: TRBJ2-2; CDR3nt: TGCGCCAGCAGCTTGGGTGTGACCGGGGAGCTGTTTTTT; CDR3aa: CASSLGVTGELFF
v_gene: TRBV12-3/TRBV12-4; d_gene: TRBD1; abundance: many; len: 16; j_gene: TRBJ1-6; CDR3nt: TGTGCCAGCAGTTTAACAGGGGCTTCTCCCGGTTCACCCCTCCACTTT; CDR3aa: CASSLTGASPGSPLHF
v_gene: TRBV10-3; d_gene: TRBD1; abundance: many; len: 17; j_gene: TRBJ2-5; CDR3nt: TGTGCCATCAAACCAGGGACAGGGTTTTTAGGGGAAGAGACCCAGTACTTC; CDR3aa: CAIKPGTGFLGEETQYF
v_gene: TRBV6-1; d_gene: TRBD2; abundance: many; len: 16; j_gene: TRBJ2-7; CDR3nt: TGTGCCAGCAGAAGCGGGGTAGCGGGAGGAATGTACGAGCAGTACTTC; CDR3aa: CASRSGVAGGMYEQYF
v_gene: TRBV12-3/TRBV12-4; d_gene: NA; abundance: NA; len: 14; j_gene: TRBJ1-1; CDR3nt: TGTGCCAGCAGCTATACCCCGACGGACCTGAAGGCTTTCTTT; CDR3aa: CASSYTPTDLKAFF
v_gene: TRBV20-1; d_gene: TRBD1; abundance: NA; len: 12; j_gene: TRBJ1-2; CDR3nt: TGCAGTGCTCCGGGACAGGGCTATGGCTACACCTTC; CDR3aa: CSAPGQGYGYTF
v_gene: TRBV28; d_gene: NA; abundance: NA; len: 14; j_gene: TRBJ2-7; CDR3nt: TGTGCCAGCACCAACCCGGACAAATACTACGAGCAGTACTTC; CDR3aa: CASTNPDKYYEQYF
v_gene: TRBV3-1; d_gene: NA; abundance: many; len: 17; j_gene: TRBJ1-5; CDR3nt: TGTGCCAGCAGCCCAGGAGGCGGCCTCATTGACAATCAGCCCCAGCATTTT; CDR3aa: CASSPGGGLIDNQPQHF
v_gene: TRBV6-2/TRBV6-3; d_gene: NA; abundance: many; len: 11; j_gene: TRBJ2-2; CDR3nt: TGTGCCAGCGGCAACACCGGGGAGCTGTTTTTT; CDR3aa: CASGNTGELFF
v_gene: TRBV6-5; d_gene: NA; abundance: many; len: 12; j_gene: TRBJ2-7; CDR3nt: TGTGCCAGCAGTTATCAGGGCGACGAGCAGTACTTC; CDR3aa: CASSYQGDEQYF